Given below is one T cell receptor beta chain in context. The sample comes from a study of shared clonotypes between healthy human individuals. Sequencing used immunoSEQ multiplex PCR; TCRdb keeps in-frame clones, though not all of them. This sample carries some 2.4 million clones, over 85% of them seen once, and the ten largest clones take 0.36%. Between the trimmed V and J ends, which lost 2 bases and 3 bases, there was a span of 2 bases. In germline, CDR1 is SGHAT, CDR2 FQNNGV. CDR3 length: 11 amino acids. The specimen sequenced was naive CD4+ T cells from PBMCs. The subset was: CD45RA+ positively selected. V and J are TRBV11-2 and TRBJ2-7, with D uncertain. The TCR sequence derives from a man aged 18 to 35 in good health. Some clones in this sample may be carry-over from other donors' samples. CDR3 DNA sequence: TGTGCCAGCAGCTTACTCTACGAGCAGTACTTC. Its protein product is CASSLLYEQYF.